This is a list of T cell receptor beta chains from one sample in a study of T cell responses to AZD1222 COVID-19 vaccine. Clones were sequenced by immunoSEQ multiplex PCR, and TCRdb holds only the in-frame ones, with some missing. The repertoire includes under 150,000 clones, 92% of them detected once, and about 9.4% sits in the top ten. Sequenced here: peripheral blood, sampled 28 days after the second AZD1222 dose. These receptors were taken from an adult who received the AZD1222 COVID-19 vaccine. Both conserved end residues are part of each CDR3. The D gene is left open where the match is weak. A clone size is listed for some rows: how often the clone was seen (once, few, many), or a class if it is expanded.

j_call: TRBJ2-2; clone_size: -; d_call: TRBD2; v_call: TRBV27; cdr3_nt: TGTGCCAGCAGTTCCCCCAGGGGAAAACTAGCGGGCACCGGGGAGCTGTTTTTT; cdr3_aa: CASSSPRGKLAGTGELFF
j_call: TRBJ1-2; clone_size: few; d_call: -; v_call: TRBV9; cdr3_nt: TGTGCCAGCACCTCTTTACGGGGGGGCTATGGCTACACCTTC; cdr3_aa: CASTSLRGGYGYTF
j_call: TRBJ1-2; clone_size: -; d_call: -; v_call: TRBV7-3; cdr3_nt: TGTGCCAGCATGGGGGGCAAGCTCCCTGATGGCTACACCTTC; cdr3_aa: CASMGGKLPDGYTF
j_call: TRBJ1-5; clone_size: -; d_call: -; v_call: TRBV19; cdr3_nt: TGTGCCAGTAGTATAAACTTGGGGTTCCATAGCAATCAGCCCCAGCATTTT; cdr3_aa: CASSINLGFHSNQPQHF
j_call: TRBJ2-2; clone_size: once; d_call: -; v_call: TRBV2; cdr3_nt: TGTGCCAGCAGGCGGACAAACACCGGGGAGCTGTTTTTT; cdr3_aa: CASRRTNTGELFF
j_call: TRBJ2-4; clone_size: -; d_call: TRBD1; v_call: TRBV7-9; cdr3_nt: TGTGCCAGCAGCAGCGGGACAGGGGTGCAAAACATTCAGTACTTC; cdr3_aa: CASSSGTGVQNIQYF
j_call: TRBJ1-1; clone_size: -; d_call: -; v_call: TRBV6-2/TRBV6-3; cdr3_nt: TGTGCCAGCAGTACCGGGACTCCGAAAGCTTTCTTT; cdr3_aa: CASSTGTPKAFF
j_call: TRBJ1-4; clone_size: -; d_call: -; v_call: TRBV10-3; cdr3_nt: TGTGCCATCAGTGAAGGGGGTACAAAACTGTTTTTT; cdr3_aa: CAISEGGTKLFF
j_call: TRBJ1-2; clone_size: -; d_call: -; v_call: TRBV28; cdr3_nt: TGTGCCAGCAGTTTTCAAGGGGACTTCTATGGCTACACCTTC; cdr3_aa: CASSFQGDFYGYTF
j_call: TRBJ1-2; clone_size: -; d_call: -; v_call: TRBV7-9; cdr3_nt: TGTGCCAGCAGCTTGATCTTCGGGGTTGGCTACACCTTC; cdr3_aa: CASSLIFGVGYTF
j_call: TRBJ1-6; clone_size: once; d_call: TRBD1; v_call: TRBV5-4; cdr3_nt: TGTGCCAGCAGCTTAGTTGGACAGGGGTATAATTCACCCCTCCACTTT; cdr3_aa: CASSLVGQGYNSPLHF
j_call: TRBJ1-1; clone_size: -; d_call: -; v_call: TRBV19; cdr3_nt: TGTGCCAGTAGTAGGCGGAACCCGAACACTGAAGCTTTCTTT; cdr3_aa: CASSRRNPNTEAFF
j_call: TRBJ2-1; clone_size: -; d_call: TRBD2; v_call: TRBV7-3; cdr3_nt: TGTGCCAGCAGCCCAATAGCGGGGGGCTACAATGAGCAGTTCTTC; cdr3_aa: CASSPIAGGYNEQFF
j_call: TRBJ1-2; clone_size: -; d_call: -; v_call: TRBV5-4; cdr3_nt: TGTGCCAGCAGCTTGAGGGCAGGGGACTATGGCTACACCTTC; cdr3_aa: CASSLRAGDYGYTF
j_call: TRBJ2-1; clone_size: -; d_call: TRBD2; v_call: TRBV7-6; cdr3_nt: TGTGCCAGCAGCCTCCTTACTAGCGGGAGGGCCGGAGGAGGCAATGAGCAGTTCTTC; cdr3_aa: CASSLLTSGRAGGGNEQFF